At least ten counts were recorded for the clone carrying this T cell receptor beta chain. Its specificity is unknown. The record originates from a study of human T cells and chemical hapten exposure. Study details: Diphenylcyclopropenone doses were given weekly to the scalps of patients across the approximately 25-week study. There were per-sample TCR yield variations, arising mainly from small pooled library volume differences. Findings and caveats of the study: Healthy individuals' immune responses may differ from those of donors, who had alopecia.

One entry per CDR3 protein, called by TCRdb with MiXCR from the RACE reads. The table records about 85,000 distinct CDR3 sequences, roughly 12% of them present only once. This CDR3 is built from 15 residues. CDR1 and CDR2 (germline): SGHAT, FQNNGV. V was clipped by 5 bases and J by 10 bases; unmatched bases: 13. The sample's time point: patch test 2, 6 weeks after DPC sensitization. The treatment is: therapeutic diphenylcyclopropenone sensitization with weekly scalp DPC. Unfractionated whole blood yielded the extracted total RNA. Source: whole blood, taken in connection with sensitization to the hapten diphenylcyclopropenone (DPC). This sequence was found in a man aged 18 to 29 with alopecia areata. Some clones in this sample may be carry-over from other donors' samples. The chain carries TRBV11-2 and TRBJ1-5; the match to TRBD1 covers 8 bases. CDR3 nucleotide sequence: TGTGCCAGCAGCACCAACGGACAGGGTATAGCCCCCCAGCATTTT. It yields the protein CASSTNGQGIAPQHF. Filled out from reference TRBV11-2 and TRBJ1-5, the complete variable domain reads EAGVAQSPRYKIIEKRQSVAFWCNPISGHATLYWYQQILGQGPKLLIQFQNNGVVDDSQLPKDRFSAERLKGVDSTLKIQPAKLEDSAVYLCASSTNGQGIAPQHFGDGTRLSIL.